The rows below give T cell receptor beta chains drawn from one sample of a study of blood T cell repertoires in COVID-19. Data came from immunoSEQ multiplex PCR; TCRdb stores just in-frame clones and leaves some out. The table includes some 41,000 clones, 86% detected once. The specimen was peripheral blood. All receptors derive from a human donor in a cohort sampled during active COVID-19. Both conserved end residues are part of each CDR3. D genes are given only for firm matches. The size of a clone is reported for some rows only, either as once, few or many, or as a class for expanded clones.

>TRBV19|.|.
CASRIESGRNNEQFF
>TRBV27|TRBD2|few
CASSLRGGFSGANVLTF
>TRBV19|TRBD1|.
CASRPGQGIFNEQYF
>TRBV3-1/TRBV3-2|TRBD2|.
CASSPGTIQETQYF
>TRBV7-2|.|.
CASSLVGLEDLSGYTF
>TRBV3-1/TRBV3-2|.|.
CASSLGSGAYGYTF
>TRBV24-1|TRBD1|once
CATSETGGYEQFF
>TRBV18|.|once
CASSPNGSNEKLFF
>TRBV3-1/TRBV3-2|.|.
CASSLRGGTEAFF
>TRBV11-3|.|.
CASSLEANTEAFF
>TRBV7-2|TRBD1|.
CASSLGRRGDQPQHF
>TRBV6-5|.|.
CASSLSRTYEQYF
>TRBV2|TRBD1|.
CASRERTGANTEAFF
>TRBV27|.|.
CASSSSGFYHEQYF
>TRBV28|.|.
CASSLRRNSGNTIYF
>TRBV10-3|.|.
CAISELGGVSGTEAFF
>TRBV2|.|.
CASRAYEQYF
>TRBV5-5|TRBD1|few
CASSLDRGYEQYF
>TRBV7-9|.|once
CASTPDITTGELFF
>TRBV6-5|.|.
CASRAGSLNTEAFF
>TRBV5-1|TRBD1|.
CASSLDRGSNQPQHF
>TRBV4-1|TRBD2|.
CASSQEKGLAGYYTGELFF
>TRBV9|.|once
CASSVGGQYEQYF
>TRBV19|.|once
CASSSRPMTGNTEAFF
>TRBV7-9|.|.
CASSLGQDYEQYF
>TRBV27|.|.
CASSTPGGAREQYF
>TRBV2|.|.
CASQGLGYTF
>TRBV27|TRBD1|.
CASSTDRDRGMNTEAFF
>TRBV12-5|TRBD2|.
CASGTAGRYTGELFF
>TRBV7-8|.|.
CASSLAGDQPQHF
>TRBV18|.|.
CASSPGATNEKLFF
>TRBV6-5|.|.
CASSLQVREKLFF
>TRBV29-1|TRBD1|.
CSVAGQAMGETQYF
>TRBV5-4|TRBD1|once
CASSYDRGANYGYTF
>TRBV5-1|TRBD1|.
CASSPSGTGGVNTEAFF
>TRBV6-5|TRBD1|.
CASSRITGDPSTRLF
>TRBV6-6|.|.
CASRAQGTANIQYF
>TRBV6-5|TRBD2|.
CASRWEGTGELFF
>TRBV11-2|.|.
CASSFSFRQGREKLFF
>TRBV4-2|.|.
CASSQVGGITNSPLHF
>TRBV7-2|TRBD2|.
CASSLALLAGGVSSYNEQFF
>TRBV5-1|TRBD2|.
CASSSLHRGGPTYEQYF
>TRBV6-4|TRBD2|medium-sized
CASSASGGATGELFF
>TRBV5-1|TRBD2|.
CASMPGGTSTDTQYF
>TRBV9|.|few
CASRRTDYTEAFF
>TRBV6-2/TRBV6-3|.|.
CASSYSQTSVYGYTF
>TRBV5-4|TRBD1|once
CASSPGTGGYEQYF
>TRBV27|.|.
CASRSLGTSEAYGYTF
>TRBV6-2/TRBV6-3|.|.
CASSRPGGNQPQHF
>TRBV7-9|.|.
CASMPGRDSLANYGYTF
>TRBV9|TRBD1|few
CASSPAGQHGYTF
>TRBV7-9|.|few
CASSLVRVEGYTF
>TRBV4-3|.|once
CASSQVGVNTEAFF
>TRBV6-5|.|.
CASSTQLNSPLHF
>TRBV3-1/TRBV3-2|.|.
CASSRWQDSGNTIYF
>TRBV4-1|TRBD2|.
CASSQSLSGGQETQYF
>TRBV9|.|.
CASSSLTQNYGYTF